These 5 T cell receptor beta chains were all obtained from the same sample, sequenced in a study of blood T cell repertoires in COVID-19. Data came from immunoSEQ multiplex PCR; TCRdb stores just in-frame clones and leaves some out. The sample shows under 200,000 clones, around 91% of them seen only once. The sequenced sample consisted of PBMCs or T cells enriched from blood (not recorded which). Receptors originate from a woman aged 18-29 years who had recovered from COVID-19.

This rearrangement joins TRBV11-2 to TRBJ1-2, with TRBD1 matching 7 bases. The CDR3 has 14 residues. The ends lost 0 bases at V and 3 bases at J; junction bases unmatched: 1. CDR1 is SGHAT and CDR2 is FQNNGV in the germline V gene. The CDR3 spells CASSLDGTDYGYTF. DNA for the CDR3: TGTGCCAGCAGCTTAGACGGGACAGACTATGGCTACACCTTC.

The chain carries TRBV18 and TRBJ2-1; tentative D call: TRBD2 (6 bases). The CDR3 runs to 10 residues. Germline V gives CDR1 KGHSH, CDR2 LQKENI. Trimming removed 10 bases at V and 8 bases at J, with 9 bases between. CDR3 DNA: TGTGCCACTGCGGGACATGAGCAGTTCTTC. It codes for CATAGHEQFF.

CDR3 sequence: CASSSRLAVNTGELFF. The CDR3 DNA reads TGTGCCAGCAGTTCAAGACTAGCGGTAAACACCGGGGAGCTGTTTTTT. The chain recombines TRBV6-5 with TRBJ2-2; 9 nucleotides line up with TRBD2. The germline CDR1 and CDR2 sequences are MNHEY and SVGAGI. The CDR3 extends over 16 amino acids. Unmatched junction bases numbered 5, after V lost 4 bases and J lost 2 bases.

The rearrangement links TRBV27 to TRBJ2-1, with D possibly being TRBD2 (6 bases). V gave up 6 bases and J gave up 2 bases, with 17 bases separating them. Germline loops: CDR1 MNHEY, CDR2 SMNVEV (reference sequence). The CDR3 is made up of 16 amino acids. The CDR3 sequence is CASSQLAQTPYNEQFF. The CDR3 coding sequence is TGTGCCAGCAGCCAACTAGCCCAAACCCCCTACAATGAGCAGTTCTTC.

The chain recombines TRBV27 with TRBJ2-7, with 7 bases that match TRBD2. After removal of 3 bases from V and 4 bases from J, the junction contained 6 bases not matched to a gene. Germline V gives CDR1 MNHEY, CDR2 SMNVEV (reference sequence). The CDR3 contains 14 residues. CDR3: CASSFSGDLYEQYF. As DNA, the CDR3 is TGTGCCAGCAGTTTCAGCGGGGACTTATACGAGCAGTACTTC.